Given below is one TCR beta chain in context. Germline assignment: CDR1 MDHEN and CDR2 SYDVKM. V was trimmed by 2 bases and J by 7 bases, leaving 8 bases between them. The CDR3 sequence is 12 residues long. The sample is drawn from a study of control samples from healthy donors and cancer patients. Produced via immunoSEQ multiplex PCR; TCRdb's table is partial and in-frame only. This table holds about 120,000 clones, over 75% found once. This sequence joins TRBV28 and TRBJ1-1; D remains unclear. The sequencing input was PBMCs. The clonotype comes from a woman aged 50 to 65 with colorectal cancer. This chain's CDR3 is CASSLVQSEAFF. In DNA, the CDR3 is TGTGCCAGCAGTTTAGTGCAGAGTGAAGCTTTCTTT. Variable domain in full (rest from reference TRBV28 and TRBJ1-1): DVKVTQSSRYLVKRTGEKVFLECVQDMDHENMFWYRQDPGLGLRLIYFSYDVKMKEKGDIPEGYSVSREKKERFSLILESASTNQTSMYLCASSLVQSEAFFGQGTRLTVV.